Sequencing of this T cell receptor (beta chain) was carried out in a study of Ad26.COV2.S vaccination and SARS-CoV-2 variants (dated by TCRdb to the early 2020s). About the investigation overall: Vaccine-arm donors were drawn from COV1001, a multicentre, randomized, double-blind, placebo-controlled phase I-IIa trial of Ad26.COV2.S in healthy adults. Investigators remained blinded to trial group allocation during experiments and outcome assessment. Trial participants were randomized into five groups of five: low-dose or high-dose Ad26.COV2.S given once or twice, or placebo on both occasions. Ad26.COV2.S was administered intramuscularly at a dose of 5x10^10 or 1x10^11 viral particles, either as one shot or as two shots given 56 days apart. Sequencing of the TCRbeta repertoire served to evaluate the specificity and breadth of SARS-CoV-2-reactive T cell receptors following Ad26.COV2.S vaccination. A total of 32 samples were included in the TCR-sequenced set, comprising around 19 Ad26.COV2.S vaccine recipients, 5 placebo recipients and 8 SARS-CoV-2 convalescent individuals. Here is what the overall study found, with its caveats: It was noted by the authors that total T cell responses may have been underestimated by the TCR breadth and depth analyses. Vaccine and placebo recipients had similar non-spike TCR breadth, a finding consistent with the vaccine containing only spike. Substantial breadth of spike-specific CD8+ and CD4+ T cell responses was reported after vaccination. The study was not powered for comparison of responses between vaccine doses or regimens. Higher spike-specific TCR breadth was observed in Ad26.COV2.S recipients than in placebo recipients (P = 0.0014).

According to the study, the label for this sample's treatment or condition signals: roughly 19 received Ad26.COV2.S at low or high dose, single or two shots; about 5 received placebo; per-sample allocation not given. For vaccine and placebo recipients, repertoires were sequenced using samples collected on day 63 after the first injection. Between 29 July and 7 August 2020, Cohort 1b enrolled approximately 26 adults aged 18-55 years at one site in Boston, USA. As a vaccine, Ad26.COV2.S was a replication-incompetent adenovirus type 26 vector that expressed a prefusion-stabilized SARS-CoV-2 spike protein derived from the original Wuhan strain. TCRbeta CDR3 regions were sequenced with the immunoSEQ Assay. After extraction, genomic DNA underwent amplification by bias-controlled multiplex PCR, followed by high-throughput sequencing. From the authors' description of their analysis: To quantify the absolute abundance of every unique TCRbeta CDR3 region, sequences were collapsed and filtered. T cell fraction was estimated by normalization of TCRbeta template counts to usable DNA, with usable DNA being measured through amplification of reference genes present in all nucleated cells. Repertoire TCRs were annotated as SARS-CoV-2-specific when V gene, CDR3 amino acid sequence and J gene were exactly matched to a known reactive TCR set. The reference SARS-CoV-2 TCR set was obtained from MIRA and was filtered for enrichment in COVID-19-positive ImmuneCODE repertoires, whereby public or cross-reactive TCRs were removed. Using the MIRA antigens, annotated TCRs were further analysed by specific ORF or by position within an ORF. Depth was the summed frequency of annotated unique rearrangements, while breadth was defined as annotated unique rearrangements over total unique productive rearrangements. Two-sided Wilcoxon rank-sum tests were used to compare TCR breadth between groups. TCRdb re-hosts the immuneACCESS table, in-frame sequences only. Its copies lack some clones; in the studies checked, an unresolved V gene accounts for under half of them, and the cause for the rest is not known. The DNA gave D and trimming, while V, J and clone size come from that table. For this sample there are approximately 280,000 clones; approximately 89% appear just once. About 3.1% of the sample is in the top ten clones.

The junction carries 14 bases between V and J, which are trimmed by 2 bases and 7 bases respectively. Taken from the germline V gene, the CDR1 and CDR2 loops are SGHTA and FQGNSA. Spanning cysteine to phenylalanine, the CDR3 consists of 14 amino acids. Only the CDR3 DNA is retained, 42 bases long and in frame from the first base. On this clone: Its specific antigen is unknown. Per-base qualities were not stored, and no clone one base away is much larger.

The receptor comes from a person aged 18 to 59 who received the Ad26.COV2.S COVID-19 vaccine or a placebo. The sequence joins TRBV7-2 to TRBJ1-1, with no confident D gene call. The source was peripheral blood, collected in a trial of Ad26.COV2.S vaccine versus placebo. Here the CDR3 is given as CASSLIPQRDEAFF. The DNA reads TGTGCCAGCAGCTTAATCCCACAGAGGGATGAAGCTTTCTTT.